These 15 T cell receptor beta chains were sequenced from one sample in a study of neurological immune-mediated disorders. TCRdb fed the 5' RACE reads into MiXCR, producing one record per CDR3 protein. The sample yields roughly 65,000 distinct CDR3 sequences, around 4% seen once. The sequenced material came from PBMCs. These receptors were taken from a man aged 50 to 60 with multiple sclerosis.

This clonotype has a count of ten or more. J is TRBJ1-1 and V is TRBV7-9; D remains unclear. Trimming stripped 8 bases from V and 8 bases from J, with 15 bases between. The CDR3 covers 12 residues. Germline CDR1 is SEHNR and CDR2 is FQNEAQ (reference sequence). The CDR3 bases are TGTGCCAGCGGACGATCGGACGGCGAAGCTTTCTTT. Amino acid sequence: CASGRSDGEAFF.

Ten or more counts support this clonotype. This chain joins TRBV7-9 and TRBJ2-2, with a weak D call TRBD2 (6 bases). Germline V gene lookup returns CDR1 SEHNR and CDR2 FQNEAQ (reference sequence). The CDR3 covers 15 residues. The V gene lost 2 bases and the J gene lost 2 bases, with 9 bases spanning the gap. Here the CDR3 reads CASSLFGTNTGELFF. The CDR3 DNA is TGTGCCAGCAGCTTATTTGGGACTAACACCGGGGAGCTGTTTTTT.

This clonotype was seen many times. V usage is TRBV20-1 and J usage is TRBJ1-2, with D maybe TRBD1 (6 bases). The V gene's germline CDR1 is DFQATT and CDR2 SNEGSKA (reference sequence). V shed 2 bases and J shed 3 bases, with 13 bases lying between them. This CDR3 is 14 amino acids long. As DNA, the CDR3 is TGCAGTGCTAGATCAACAGGGTTCTACTATGGCTACACCTTC. Translation: CSARSTGFYYGYTF.

This clonotype was recorded many times. The chain recombines TRBV9 with TRBJ1-2; 11 nucleotides agree with TRBD1. This CDR3 region has 18 residues. The ends lost 0 bases at V and 4 bases at J; junction bases unmatched: 11. Germline assignment: CDR1 SGDLS and CDR2 YYNGEE. The CDR3 loop is CASSVDLEGQGASYGYTF. The CDR3 DNA reads TGTGCCAGCAGCGTAGATCTAGAAGGACAGGGGGCTTCCTATGGCTACACCTTC.

This clonotype has at least ten counts. The rearrangement joins TRBV6-1 to TRBJ2-3, with a possible D match to TRBD1 (5 bases). Deletions cut 8 bases from V and 2 bases from J, with 14 bases between. The CDR3 contains 14 residues. Per the germline V gene, CDR1 is MNHNS and CDR2 is SASEGT. In nucleotides, the CDR3 is TGTGCCAGCGGGGTAGGACACTTCACAGATACGCAGTATTTT. Amino acids: CASGVGHFTDTQYF.

This clonotype was counted ten times or more. The V call is TRBV2, the J call TRBJ1-1, with D maybe TRBD1 (5 bases). The germline V gene has CDR1 SNHLY and CDR2 FYNNEI. The CDR3 runs 14 residues. V was pared by 6 bases and J by 5 bases, with 16 bases between. CDR3 sequence: CASRGRRIATEAFF. The CDR3 nucleotides are TGTGCCAGCAGGGGACGCAGAATTGCAACTGAAGCTTTCTTT.

This clonotype was found many times. At one end the junction does not follow the germline gene, possibly because of a read error. The chain joins TRBV7-7 to TRBJ2-7, with D possibly being TRBD2 (5 bases). The CDR3 loop spans 14 amino acids. Germline V gene data show CDR1 as SSHAT and CDR2 as FNYEAQ (reference sequence). CDR3 sequence reads: CASSLGSGGNEQYF. CDR3 nucleotides: TGTGCTAGCAGCTTAGGTTCTGGAGGAAACGAGCAGTACTTC.

Details on this clonotype: A read error may explain this, as a much larger clone is one base away. The genes are TRBV5-1 and TRBJ2-6, with TRBD1 as a possible D gene (5 bases). CDR1 SGHRS and CDR2 YFSETQ come from the germline V gene. The CDR3 spans 14 residues. The CDR3 nucleotides read TGCGCCAGCAGCCCCCTCTCTGGGGCCAAAGTCCTGACTTTC. Its translation is CASSPLSGAKVLTF.

This clonotype occurred many times. The rearrangement joins TRBV10-3 to TRBJ1-2, with 8 bases fitting TRBD1. V shed 6 bases, J shed 4 bases, and the junction held 10 bases outside the gene matches. The CDR3 contains 15 residues. The germline CDR1 and CDR2 sequences are ENHRY and SYGVKD. CDR3 in DNA: TGTGCCATCAGCAAGGACAGGGTGTGGGGCTATGGCTACACCTTC. The encoded protein is CAISKDRVWGYGYTF.

This clonotype was counted between two and nine times. The V call is TRBV2, the J call TRBJ2-3, with 7 bases matching TRBD2. The ends lost 10 bases at V and 4 bases at J; junction bases unmatched: 23. The CDR3 sequence is 18 residues long. The germline V gene has CDR1 SNHLY and CDR2 FYNNEI. CDR3 in amino acids: CAKFLLRGERGLPDTQYF. CDR3 coding DNA: TGTGCCAAGTTCCTTCTCCGGGGGGAGAGGGGCCTACCAGATACGCAGTATTTT.

This clonotype showed up many times. This chain connects TRBV4-1 to TRBJ2-2; D is perhaps TRBD1 (6 bases). The germline V gene has CDR1 MGHRA and CDR2 YSYEKL. CDR3 size: 13 residues. Trimming took off 3 bases at V and 7 bases at J, with 9 bases between the two ends. The CDR3 coding sequence is TGCGCCAGCAGCCAGAGGGACATCGGGGAGCTGTTTTTT. Encoded protein: CASSQRDIGELFF.

This clonotype occurred many times. This chain joins TRBV7-9 and TRBJ2-3, with D maybe TRBD2 (5 bases). The CDR3 contains 10 residues. The germline CDR1 and CDR2 sequences are SEHNR and FQNEAQ (reference sequence). Trimming took 8 bases from V and 8 from J, leaving 8 bases between them. The CDR3 DNA reads as TGTGCCAGCTGGGCGGGTACGCAGTATTTT. Residues: CASWAGTQYF. Full variable domain (remainder filled in from reference TRBV7-9 and TRBJ2-3): DTGVSQNPRHKITKRGQNVTFRCDPISEHNRLYWYRQTLGQGPEFLTYFQNEAQLEKSRLLSDRFSAERPKGSFSTLEIQRTEQGDSAMYLCASWAGTQYFGPGTRLTVL.

This clonotype was recorded many times. The chain couples TRBV7-8 to TRBJ2-2; 14 positions match TRBD2. CDR1 is SGHVS and CDR2 is FQNEAQ in the germline V gene. CDR3 length: 21 amino acids. V shed 5 bases, J shed 0 bases, and the junction held 14 bases outside the gene matches. The CDR3 loop is CASSPNYPGLAGVTNTGELFF. For the CDR3, the DNA is TGTGCCAGCAGCCCGAACTATCCGGGACTAGCGGGGGTAACGAACACCGGGGAGCTGTTTTTT.

As concerns this clonotype: A much larger clone lies one base from this, so it may be a read error. The chain couples TRBV5-1 to TRBJ2-3; 9 positions match TRBD1. Germline V gives CDR1 SGHRS, CDR2 YFSETQ. The CDR3 covers 17 residues. Trimming removed 5 bases from V and 0 bases from J; junction bases left unmatched: 10. For the CDR3, the DNA is TGCGCCAGCAGAGAGAGGACCGGACAGGGGAGCACAGATACGCAGTATTTT. Translating it yields CASRERTGQGSTDTQYF.

There are many counts of this clonotype. The genes are TRBV4-1 and TRBJ2-7, with 7 nucleotides matching TRBD1. In germline, CDR1 is MGHRA, CDR2 YSYEKL. The CDR3 contains 15 residues. Trimming took 4 bases from V and 4 from J; bases not matched to a gene: 10. For the CDR3, the DNA is TGCGCCAGCAGCCTAAGACAGGGCGCCCTGTACGAGCAGTACGTC. As protein: CASSLRQGALYEQYV.